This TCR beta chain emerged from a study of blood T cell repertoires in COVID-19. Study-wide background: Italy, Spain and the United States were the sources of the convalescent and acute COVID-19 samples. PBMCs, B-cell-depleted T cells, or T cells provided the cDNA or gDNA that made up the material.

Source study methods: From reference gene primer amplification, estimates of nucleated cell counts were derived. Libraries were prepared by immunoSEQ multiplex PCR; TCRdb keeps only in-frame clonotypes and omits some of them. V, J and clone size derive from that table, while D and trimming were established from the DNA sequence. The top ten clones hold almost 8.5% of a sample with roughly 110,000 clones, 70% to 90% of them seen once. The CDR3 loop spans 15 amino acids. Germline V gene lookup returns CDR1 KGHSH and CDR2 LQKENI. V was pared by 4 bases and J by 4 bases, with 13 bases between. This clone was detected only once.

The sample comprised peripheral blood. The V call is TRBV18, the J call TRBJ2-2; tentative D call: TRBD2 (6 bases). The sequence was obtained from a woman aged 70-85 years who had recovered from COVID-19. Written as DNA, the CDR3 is TGTGCCAGCTCACTTTATTCGGGGGTCACCGGGGAGCTGTTTTTT. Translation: CASSLYSGVTGELFF.